The clone carrying this TCR beta chain was detected a few times. Original analysis: Reference gene primer amplification gave nucleated cell count estimates. The assay was immunoSEQ multiplex PCR, and TCRdb's table has in-frame clones only and misses some. That table supplies the V and J calls and clone size; D and trimming were determined from the DNA. The sample carries a few hundred thousand clones, roughly 88% recorded once. These data originate in a study of blood T cell repertoires in COVID-19. In the study overall: Samples came from the United States, Italy and Spain, spanning acute and convalescent COVID-19. PBMCs, B-cell-depleted T cells, or T cells were the source of the cDNA or gDNA that made up the material.

Germline V gives CDR1 SGHRS, CDR2 YFSETQ. The CDR3 covers 14 residues. The ends lost 4 bases at V and 4 bases at J; junction bases unmatched: 6. V and J are TRBV5-1 and TRBJ1-2; 8 nucleotides match TRBD1. This clonotype was sampled from a middle-aged woman who had recovered from COVID-19. Sample: peripheral blood. The CDR3 reads CASSTQGEGYGYTF. The DNA for the CDR3 is TGCGCCAGCAGCACACAGGGGGAAGGCTATGGCTACACCTTC.